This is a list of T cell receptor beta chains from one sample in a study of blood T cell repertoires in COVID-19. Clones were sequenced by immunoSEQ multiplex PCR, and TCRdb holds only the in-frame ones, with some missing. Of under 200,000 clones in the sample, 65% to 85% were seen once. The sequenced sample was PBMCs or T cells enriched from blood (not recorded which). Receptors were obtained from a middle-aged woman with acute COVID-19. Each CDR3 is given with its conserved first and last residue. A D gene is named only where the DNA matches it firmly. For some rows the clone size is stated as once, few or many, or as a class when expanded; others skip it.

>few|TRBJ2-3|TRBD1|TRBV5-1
TGCGCCAGCAGCTCCCGGACAGGGGGCGGGGGAGCCCCGGGCACAGATACGCAGTATTTT
CASSSRTGGGGAPGTDTQYF
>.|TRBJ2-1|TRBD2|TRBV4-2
TGTGCCAGCAGCCAAGAAGGGACTAGCGGGAGGGCCTTTGAGCAGTTCTTC
CASSQEGTSGRAFEQFF
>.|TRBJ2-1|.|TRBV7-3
TGTGCCAGCAGCTCGACAGACAATGAGCAGTTCTTC
CASSSTDNEQFF
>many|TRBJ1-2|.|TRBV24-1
TGTGCCACCAGTGACCCCACCGAGGAGGGAAGGTATGGCTACACCTTC
CATSDPTEEGRYGYTF
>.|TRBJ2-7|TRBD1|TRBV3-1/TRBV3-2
TGTGCCAGCAGCCAGAACCCCGGGACAGGACTTAGCGAGCAGTACTTC
CASSQNPGTGLSEQYF
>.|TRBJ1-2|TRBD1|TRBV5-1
TGCGCCAGCAGCTTGGACAGGGGGGGATATGGCTACACCTTC
CASSLDRGGYGYTF
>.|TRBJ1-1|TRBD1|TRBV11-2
TGTGCCAGCAGCTTAGGGGACAGCGTGAACACTGAAGCTTTCTTT
CASSLGDSVNTEAFF
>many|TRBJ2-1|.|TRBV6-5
TGTGCCAGCAGTTATCGAGGTCAGGGAAACAATGAGCAGTTCTTC
CASSYRGQGNNEQFF
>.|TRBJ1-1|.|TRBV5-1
TGCGCCAGCAGCTTGGGGAGCCCAGGGGTCGAAGCTTTCTTT
CASSLGSPGVEAFF
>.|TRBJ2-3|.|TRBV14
TGTGCCAGCAGCCAAGGTGGAGTCTTTAGCACAGATACGCAGTATTTT
CASSQGGVFSTDTQYF
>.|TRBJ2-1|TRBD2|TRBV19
TGTGCCAGCAAATTTGTAGCGGGAGGTTTCAATGAGCAGTTCTTC
CASKFVAGGFNEQFF
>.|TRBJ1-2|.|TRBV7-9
TGTGCCAGCAGCTCTTCTCCCCCTAACTATGGCTACACCTTC
CASSSSPPNYGYTF
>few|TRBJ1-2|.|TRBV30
TGTGCCTGGAGGATCGGCGGAACCTATGGCTACACCTTC
CAWRIGGTYGYTF
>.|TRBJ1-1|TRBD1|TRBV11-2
TGTGCCAGCAGCACGGTGACAGGGGTAGTCACTGAAGCTTTCTTT
CASSTVTGVVTEAFF
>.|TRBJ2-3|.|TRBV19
TGTGCCAGTACCCAGCGGAGGGGAGTCACAGATACGCAGTATTTT
CASTQRRGVTDTQYF
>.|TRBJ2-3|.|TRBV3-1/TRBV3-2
TGTGCCAGCAGCCCCCTAGACCTTAATACGCAGTATTTT
CASSPLDLNTQYF
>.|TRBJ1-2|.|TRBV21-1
TGTGCCAGCAGTTACTTCTTAGTGCGGGACTATGGCTACACCTTC
CASSYFLVRDYGYTF
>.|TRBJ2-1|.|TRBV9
TGTGCCAGCAGCGTAGAGACCGCGGATGAGCAGTTCTTC
CASSVETADEQFF
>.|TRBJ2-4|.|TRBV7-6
TGTGCCAGCAGCCCCCTAACCGGACTTTCTAGTGGTAAAAACATTCAGTACTTC
CASSPLTGLSSGKNIQYF
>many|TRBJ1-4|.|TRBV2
TGTGCCGGAGGGTCGGCCCCAAATGAAAAACTGTTTTTT
CAGGSAPNEKLFF
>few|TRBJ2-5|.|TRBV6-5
TGTGCCAGCAGTTACAGCGCAGGGCGAGAGACCCAGTACTTC
CASSYSAGRETQYF
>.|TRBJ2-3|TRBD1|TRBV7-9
TGTGCCAGCAGCTTAGCGGCCAGGGGGCTTTTTGCGGATACGCAGTATTTT
CASSLAARGLFADTQYF
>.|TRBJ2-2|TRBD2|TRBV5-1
TGCGCCAGCACCTCGGGACTAGCGGGAGGCACCGGGGAGCTGTTTTTT
CASTSGLAGGTGELFF
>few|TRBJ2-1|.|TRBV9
TGTGCCAGCAGCGTAGCAGGGACTTCCTCACCCGAGCAGTTCTTC
CASSVAGTSSPEQFF
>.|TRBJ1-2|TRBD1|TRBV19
TGTGCCAGTAGGCTCCGGGACAGGAACTATGGCTACACCTTC
CASRLRDRNYGYTF
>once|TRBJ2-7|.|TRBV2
TGTGCCAGCAGTGTTCGTGACGAGCAGTACTTC
CASSVRDEQYF
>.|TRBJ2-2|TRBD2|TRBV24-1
TGTGCCACCAGTGATTTAGGACTAGCGGGACGCACCGGGGAGCTGTTTTTT
CATSDLGLAGRTGELFF
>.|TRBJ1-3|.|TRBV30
TGTGCCTGGAGGCCGCCCAGCTCTGGAAACACCATATATTTT
CAWRPPSSGNTIYF
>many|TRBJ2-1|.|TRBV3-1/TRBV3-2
TGTGCCAGCAGCCAAGGCGCTAGCACTGAGCAGTTCTTC
CASSQGASTEQFF
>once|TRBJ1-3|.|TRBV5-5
TGTGCCAGCAGCTTGGTACCCGGGAGTGGAAACACCATATATTTT
CASSLVPGSGNTIYF
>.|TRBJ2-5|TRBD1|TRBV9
TGTGCCAGCAGCGCAGGGGGCTTACTTAAAGAGACCCAGTACTTC
CASSAGGLLKETQYF
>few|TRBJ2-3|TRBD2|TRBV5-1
TGCGCCAGCAGCTACTCTAGCGGCCCAAATACAGATACGCAGTATTTT
CASSYSSGPNTDTQYF
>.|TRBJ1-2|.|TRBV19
TGTGCCAGTAGTATTACGTTCGGGACTAGAACCTTC
CASSITFGTRTF
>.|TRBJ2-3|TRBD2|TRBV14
TGTGCCAGCAGCCAAGGGACTAGCGAATCGCATACGCAGTATTTT
CASSQGTSESHTQYF
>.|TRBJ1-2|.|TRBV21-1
TGTGCCAGCAGCCGATGGGAGGTCCCTTTATATGGCTACACCTTC
CASSRWEVPLYGYTF
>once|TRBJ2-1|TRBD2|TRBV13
TGTGCCAGCAGCTTAGCGGTAGCGGGAGGCCTTCTTACCTCCTACAATGAGCAGTTCTTC
CASSLAVAGGLLTSYNEQFF
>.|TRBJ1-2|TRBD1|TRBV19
TGTGCCAGTTCGGTTGACAGGGCCAAGATCTATGGCTACACCTTC
CASSVDRAKIYGYTF
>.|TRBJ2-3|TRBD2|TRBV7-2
TGTGCCAGCAGCTTAGTCCGACTAGCGGGTAGTGGGGATACGCAGTATTTT
CASSLVRLAGSGDTQYF
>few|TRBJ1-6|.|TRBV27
TGTGCCAGCAGTTTTTCCCAGAATAATTCACCCCTCCACTTT
CASSFSQNNSPLHF
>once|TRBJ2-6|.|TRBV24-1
TGTGCCACCAGTGATTCGGCTGGGGTAGGGGCCGGGGCCAACGTCCTGACTTTC
CATSDSAGVGAGANVLTF
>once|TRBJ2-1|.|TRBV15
TGTGCCACCAGCAGAGAAAGGGGATTGATAGGCAATGAGCAGTTCTTC
CATSRERGLIGNEQFF
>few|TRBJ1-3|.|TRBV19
TGTGCCAGTAGTATCTCCAGCTCTGGAAACACCATATATTTT
CASSISSSGNTIYF
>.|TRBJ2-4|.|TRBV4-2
TGTGCCAGCAGCCAAGCCCCGACTAGTCGGGAAAACATTCAGTACTTC
CASSQAPTSRENIQYF
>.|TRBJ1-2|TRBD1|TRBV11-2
TGTGCCAGCAGCGCTAGACCCCCTAGAACCGGGACAGGGGACTATGGCTACACCTTC
CASSARPPRTGTGDYGYTF
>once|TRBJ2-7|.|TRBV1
TGCACCAGCAGCCAGGCATCCCAACTAGCGGGAGCCTCCTACGAGCAGTACTTC
CTSSQASQLAGASYEQYF
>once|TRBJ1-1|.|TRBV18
TGTGCCAGCTCACCGGAGGCGTGGGGATTCGGCACTGAAGCTTTCTTT
CASSPEAWGFGTEAFF
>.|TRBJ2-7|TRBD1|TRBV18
TGTGCCAGCCGACAGGGGGGTCTCTACGAGCAGTACTTC
CASRQGGLYEQYF
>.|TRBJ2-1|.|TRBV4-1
TGCGCCAGCAGCCAAGTGGAACAGGATGAGCAGTTCTTC
CASSQVEQDEQFF